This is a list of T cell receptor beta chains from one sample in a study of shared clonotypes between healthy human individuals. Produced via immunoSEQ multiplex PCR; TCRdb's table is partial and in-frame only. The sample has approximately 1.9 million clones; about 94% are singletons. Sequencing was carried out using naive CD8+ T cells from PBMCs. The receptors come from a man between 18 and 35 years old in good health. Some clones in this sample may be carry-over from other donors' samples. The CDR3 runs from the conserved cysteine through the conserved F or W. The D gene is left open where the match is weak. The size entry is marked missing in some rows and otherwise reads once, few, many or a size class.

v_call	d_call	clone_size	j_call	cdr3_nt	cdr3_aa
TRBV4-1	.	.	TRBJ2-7	TGCGCCAGCAGCCCCCGGGCCACATCCTACGAGCAGTACTTC	CASSPRATSYEQYF
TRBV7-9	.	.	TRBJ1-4	TGTGCCAGCAGCCTAGGGGTCCGAGCATTTGAAAAACTGTTTTTT	CASSLGVRAFEKLFF
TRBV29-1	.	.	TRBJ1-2	TGCAGCGTTGTGGCGTGGAGGCATACTAACTATGGCTACACCTTC	CSVVAWRHTNYGYTF
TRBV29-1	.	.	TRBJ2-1	TGCAGCGTTGACGGGGAACCCACCTACAATGAGCAGTTCTTC	CSVDGEPTYNEQFF
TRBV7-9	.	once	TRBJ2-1	TGTGCCAGCAGCCCAGGGGTCAGACCCGCCTACAATGAGCAGTTCTTC	CASSPGVRPAYNEQFF
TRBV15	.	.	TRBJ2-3	TGTGCCACCAGCAGACCTAGGCGGGATACGCAGTATTTT	CATSRPRRDTQYF
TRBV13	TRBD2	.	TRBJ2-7	TGTGCCAGCAGCTTCACTAGCGCGTCCTACGAGCAGTACTTC	CASSFTSASYEQYF
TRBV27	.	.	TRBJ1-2	TGTGCCAGCAGTTTAGGCCGCAACCTCTATTTTGGCTACACCTTC	CASSLGRNLYFGYTF
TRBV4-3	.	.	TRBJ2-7	TGCGCCAGCAGCGAAGGGTTGGACTCCCTCTACGAGCAGTACTTC	CASSEGLDSLYEQYF
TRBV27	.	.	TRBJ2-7	TGTGCCAGCAGTTTAGGGGGCAGACCCTACGAGCAGTACTTC	CASSLGGRPYEQYF
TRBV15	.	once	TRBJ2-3	TGTGCCACCAGCAGGGCGGACAAGCTGCACACAGATACGCAGTATTTT	CATSRADKLHTDTQYF
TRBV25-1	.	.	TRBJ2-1	TGTGCCAGCAGTGAATACAGCAATGAGCAGTTCTTC	CASSEYSNEQFF
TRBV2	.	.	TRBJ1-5	TGTGCCAGCAGTGACTGGGAGGGACAGCCCCAGCATTTT	CASSDWEGQPQHF
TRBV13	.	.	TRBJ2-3	TGTGCCAGCAGCTTAGCTGGGGCGCACACAGATACGCAGTATTTT	CASSLAGAHTDTQYF
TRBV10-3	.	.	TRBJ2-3	TGTGCCATCAAAAGTAGCGAGAGCACAGATACGCAGTATTTT	CAIKSSESTDTQYF
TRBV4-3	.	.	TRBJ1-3	TGCGCCAGCAGCCAAGAGCCCACAGGGCCGAGCTCTGGAAACACCATATATTTT	CASSQEPTGPSSGNTIYF
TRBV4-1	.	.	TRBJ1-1	TGCGCCAGCAGCCAAAGCCGATTAGGGAACACTGAAGCTTTCTTT	CASSQSRLGNTEAFF
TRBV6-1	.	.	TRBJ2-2	TGTGCCAGCAGTGTGACAACCCTGGGGGAGCTGTTTTTT	CASSVTTLGELFF
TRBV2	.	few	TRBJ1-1	TGTGCCAGCAGCAGGGTTAACACTGAAGCTTTCTTT	CASSRVNTEAFF
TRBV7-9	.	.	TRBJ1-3	TGTGCCAGCAGCTTAGGCAGGTTTCACACCATATATTTT	CASSLGRFHTIYF
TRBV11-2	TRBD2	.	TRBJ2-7	TGTGCCAGCAGTTCTCGGGGACTAGCGGGAGCAGGTTCCTCCTACGAGCAGTACTTC	CASSSRGLAGAGSSYEQYF
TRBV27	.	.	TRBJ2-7	TGTGCCAGCAGGTCTAGCGTGAGCTCCTACGAGCAGTACTTC	CASRSSVSSYEQYF
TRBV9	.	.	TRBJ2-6	TGTGCCAGCAGCGTAGTGTCCACGCCGATCAGCTCTGGGGCCAACGTCCTGACTTTC	CASSVVSTPISSGANVLTF
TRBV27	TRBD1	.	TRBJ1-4	TGTGCCAGCAGCTTGACAGGGCAAAAACTGTTTTTT	CASSLTGQKLFF
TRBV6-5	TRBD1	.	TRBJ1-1	TGTGCCAGCAGTCCGTTCAGGGGGCAGATTGAAGCTTTCTTT	CASSPFRGQIEAFF
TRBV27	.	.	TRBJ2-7	TGTGCCAGCAGTTGGGGCAGGGGACCCTACGAGCAGTACTTC	CASSWGRGPYEQYF
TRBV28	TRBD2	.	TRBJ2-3	TGTGCCAGCAGTTCCCCCCGACTAGCGGCTAGCACAGATACGCAGTATTTT	CASSSPRLAASTDTQYF
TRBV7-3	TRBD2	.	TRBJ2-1	TGTGCCAGCAGCAATACCGTCGGCGGGAGGGCCCCCTACAATGAGCAGTTCTTC	CASSNTVGGRAPYNEQFF
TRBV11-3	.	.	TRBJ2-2	TGTGCCAGCAGCTTAGGCCCCAGAGTCGACAGGAACACCGGGGAGCTGTTTTTT	CASSLGPRVDRNTGELFF
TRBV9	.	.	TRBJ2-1	TGTGCCAGCTCCCCCTGGGATAGCGCGAGCTCCTACAATGAGCAGTTCTTC	CASSPWDSASSYNEQFF
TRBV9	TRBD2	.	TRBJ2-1	TGTGCCAGCAGCGTAACTAGCGGGTGGAATGAGCAGTTCTTC	CASSVTSGWNEQFF
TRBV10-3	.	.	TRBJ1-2	TGTGCCATCAGTGAGTCGACCGACGTCTATGGCTACACCTTC	CAISESTDVYGYTF
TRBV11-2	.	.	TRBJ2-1	TGTGCCAGCAGCTTAGATCGGTACAGCGAGGGGGGGAATGAGCAGTTCTTC	CASSLDRYSEGGNEQFF
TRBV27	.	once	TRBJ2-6	TGTGCCAGCAGTTTAAGAGGTTACTCTGGGGCCAACGTCCTGACTTTC	CASSLRGYSGANVLTF
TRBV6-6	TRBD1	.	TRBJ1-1	TGTGCCAGCAGTCATACAGGGGGCACTGAAGCTTTCTTT	CASSHTGGTEAFF
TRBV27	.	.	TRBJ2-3	TGTGCCAGCAGTCCACCTAGAGACAGAACAGATACGCAGTATTTT	CASSPPRDRTDTQYF
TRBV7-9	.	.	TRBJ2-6	TGTGCCAGCAGCTCGGAGACAGGTTCCGGGGCCAACGTCCTGACTTTC	CASSSETGSGANVLTF
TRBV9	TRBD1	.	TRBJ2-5	TGTGCCAGCAGCGTAGGGACAGGGGAACCCCAGTACTTC	CASSVGTGEPQYF
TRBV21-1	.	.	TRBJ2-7	TGTGCCAGCAGCAATTGGGCGAGGCAGGGTAGAGTGGGAGAGCAGTACTTC	CASSNWARQGRVGEQYF
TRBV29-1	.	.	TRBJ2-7	TGCAGCGTTGGCACAGGGATACGTTCCTACGAGCAGTACTTC	CSVGTGIRSYEQYF
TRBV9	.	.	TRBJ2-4	TGTGCCAGCAGCGTGGGGGGAGACAGCAAAAACATTCAGTACTTC	CASSVGGDSKNIQYF
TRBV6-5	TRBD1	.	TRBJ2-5	TGTGCCAGCAGTGTATACAGGGGAGAGGGAAAGACCCAGTACTTC	CASSVYRGEGKTQYF
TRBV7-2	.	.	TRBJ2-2	TGTGCCAGCAGCTCTAGGGATGGTTCTAACACCGGGGAGCTGTTTTTT	CASSSRDGSNTGELFF
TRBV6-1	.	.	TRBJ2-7	TGTGCCAGCAGTGAAGGCGCCCACTGGGGCTACGAGCAGTACTTC	CASSEGAHWGYEQYF
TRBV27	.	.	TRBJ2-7	TGTGCCAGCACCCCCTCCCTCCGGGAGATCCCCTACGAGCAGTACTTC	CASTPSLREIPYEQYF
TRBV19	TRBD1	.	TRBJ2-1	TGTGCCAGCTCGGACAGGGGAGACCAGTACAATGAGCAGTTCTTC	CASSDRGDQYNEQFF
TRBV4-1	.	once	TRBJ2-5	TGCGCCAGCAGCCCGAAAAGCCAAGGGGCGATGGAGACCCAGTACTTC	CASSPKSQGAMETQYF
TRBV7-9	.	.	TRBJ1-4	TGTGCCAGCAGCTTAGTTGGCCAGGGGACGGAAAAACTGTTTTTT	CASSLVGQGTEKLFF
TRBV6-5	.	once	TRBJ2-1	TGTGCCAGCAGTTACTCCGCAGGCTACAATGAGCAGTTCTTC	CASSYSAGYNEQFF
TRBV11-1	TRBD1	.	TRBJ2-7	TGTGCCAGCAGCGATGACAGGGGAAGGTCCTACGAGCAGTACTTC	CASSDDRGRSYEQYF